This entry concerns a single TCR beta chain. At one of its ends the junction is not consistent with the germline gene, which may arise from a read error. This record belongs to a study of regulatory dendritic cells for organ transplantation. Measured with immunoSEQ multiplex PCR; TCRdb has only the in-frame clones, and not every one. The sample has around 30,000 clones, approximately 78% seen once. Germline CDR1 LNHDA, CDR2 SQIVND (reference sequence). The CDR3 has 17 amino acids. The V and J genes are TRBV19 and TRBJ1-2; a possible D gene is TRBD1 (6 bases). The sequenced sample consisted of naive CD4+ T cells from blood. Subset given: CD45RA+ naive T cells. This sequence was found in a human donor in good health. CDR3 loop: CAGSMGFRGPGNYGYTF. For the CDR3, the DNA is TGTGCCGGTAGTATGGGTTTCAGGGGACCGGGGAACTATGGCTACACCTTC.